This T cell receptor (beta chain) was sequenced in a study of CD8 T cells in ankylosing spondylitis. Regarding the study as a whole: A TCR beta motif of roughly eight highly homologous variants appeared characteristic of ankylosing spondylitis blood. Reports say disease-linked clones showed up significantly more in matched ankylosing spondylitis synovial fluid. Certain motif variants had earlier appeared in reactive arthritis synovial fluid and blood.

As for this clonotype: What it binds is unknown.

V gave up 5 bases and J gave up 0 bases; unmatched junction bases: 10. CDR1 and CDR2 (germline): SGHAT, FQNNGV. The CDR3 loop spans 17 amino acids. Libraries for TCR beta were made by quantitative 5'-RACE with molecular barcodes. TCRdb reprocessed the 5' RACE reads via MiXCR and lists one record per CDR3 protein. This table has 500,000 to 650,000 distinct CDR3 sequences, roughly 5% appearing once. Sequenced material: blood, either unsorted or a sorted T cell fraction (not recorded which). V usage is TRBV11-2 and J usage is TRBJ2-1; 7 positions match TRBD2. The clonotype comes from a male donor with ankylosing spondylitis. The CDR3 protein is CASSEGSGWSSYNEQFF. The CDR3 nucleotides are TGTGCCAGCAGCGAAGGTAGCGGGTGGAGCTCCTACAATGAGCAGTTCTTC.